The 6 T cell receptor beta chains presented below share a single source sample, sequenced in a study of vaccination and CD4 T cells after COVID-19. The Oncomine TCR Beta short-read assay was applied to DNA of cultured CD4+ T cells. TCRdb ran MiXCR on the PCR reads and lists one entry per CDR3 protein. This table holds about 20,000 distinct CDR3 sequences, about three quarters found once. Treatment of the sample: approximately 9-day PBMC culture with coronavirus spike peptide pools or control peptides (ViraFEST assay). No antigens are known for them. The specimen comprised CD4+ T cells from blood, cultured in vitro, sampled after SARS-CoV-2 vaccination. Receptor source: a human donor who received a COVID-19 vaccine.

This chain joins TRBV20-1 and TRBJ2-3; D may match TRBD1 or TRBD2 (5 bases each). CDR1 is DFQATT, CDR2 SNEGSKA, per germline (reference sequence). The CDR3 loop spans 14 amino acids. Trimming removed 5 bases at V and 3 bases at J, with 15 bases between. The CDR3 DNA sequence: TGCAGTGCTCTCCGGGACGGGCGGACAGATACGCAGTATTTT. Translated: CSALRDGRTDTQYF.

Note on this clonotype: One end of the junction fails to match germline, which may point to a read error. The chain recombines TRBV30 with TRBJ2-7; 12 positions agree with TRBD2. The CDR3 runs to 17 residues. CDR1 GTSNPN and CDR2 SVGIG come from the germline V gene (reference sequence). CDR3 region: CARSPGFTSGGSYEQYF. The CDR3 DNA is TGTGCCCGGAGTCCAGGGTTCACTAGCGGGGGGTCCTACGAGCAGTACTTC.

V gene TRBV12-3 or TRBV12-4 combines with J gene TRBJ1-6; TRBD1 matches at 12 bases. This CDR3 comprises 16 residues. Trimming removed 2 bases from V and 8 bases from J; junction bases left unmatched: 4. DNA for the CDR3: TGTGCCAGCAGTTTATGGGGACAGGGGGCCCATTCACCCCTCCACTTT. The encoded protein is CASSLWGQGAHSPLHF.

The chain recombines TRBV10-3 with TRBJ2-1; D unclear. The germline V and J ends were trimmed by 2 bases and 5 bases, with 7 bases remaining between them. The CDR3 spans 13 residues. Germline-derived CDR1 and CDR2 are ENHRY and SYGVKD. The chain's CDR3 is CAISELGNNEQFF. The CDR3 coding sequence is TGTGCCATCAGTGAGCTGGGCAACAATGAGCAGTTCTTC.

This sequence joins TRBV2 and TRBJ1-1; D is undetermined. The V gene's germline CDR1 is SNHLY and CDR2 FYNNEI. This CDR3 region has 12 residues. V lost 4 bases, J lost 7 bases, and 10 bases lay in between. CDR3 loop: CASSALKVEAFF. The CDR3 nucleotides are TGTGCCAGCAGTGCCCTTAAAGTTGAAGCTTTCTTT.

CDR3 in amino acids: CASIRGSDTGELFF. The CDR3 coding sequence is TGTGCCAGCATACGGGGGTCGGACACCGGGGAGCTGTTTTTT. This rearrangement joins TRBV7-9 to TRBJ2-2; D might be TRBD2 (6 bases). Germline V lookup: CDR1 SEHNR, CDR2 FQNEAQ (reference sequence). The CDR3 spans 14 residues. Trimming cost V 7 bases and J 3 bases, with 12 bases left between them.